What follows is one T cell receptor beta chain and its context. Its antigen remains unknown. The sample originates from a study of T cell responses to AZD1222 COVID-19 vaccine. Study-wide findings and caveats: Females made up more of the donors, who were largely white British, and clonal diversity may have come out too low. Sampling captured repertoires only after the peak T cell response. Of the AZD1222 recipients, only 5 to 7 were seropositive at baseline. Vaccine-related CD4 TCRs covered spike, predominating at 160-218 and 743-854.

Assay: immunoSEQ multiplex PCR; the TCRdb copy retains only in-frame clones and omits some. Of 130,000 or so clones detected, around 89% appear once; the ten largest clones hold 11%. V shed 4 bases and J 7 bases; nucleotides not matched to a gene: 16. The CDR3 loop spans 17 amino acids. Germline V lookup: CDR1 SGHVS, CDR2 FQNEAQ. The source was peripheral blood, collected on day 0 of MenACWY control vaccination. V gene TRBV7-8 combines with J gene TRBJ1-5, with 7 nucleotides matching TRBD1. The receptor was isolated from an adult in good health. CDR3 DNA: TGTGCCAGCAGCTCTGGCTTCAGGGGGTCGGCTGAGCAGCCCCAGCATTTT. This translates into CASSSGFRGSAEQPQHF.